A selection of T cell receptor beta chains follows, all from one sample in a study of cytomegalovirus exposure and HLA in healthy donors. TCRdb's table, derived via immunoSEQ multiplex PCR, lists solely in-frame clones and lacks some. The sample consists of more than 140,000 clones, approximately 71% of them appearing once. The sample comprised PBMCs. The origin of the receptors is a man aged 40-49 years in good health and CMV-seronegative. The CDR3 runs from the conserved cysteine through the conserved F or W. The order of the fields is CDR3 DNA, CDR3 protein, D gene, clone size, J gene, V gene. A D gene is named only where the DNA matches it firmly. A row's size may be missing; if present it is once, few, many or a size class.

TGTGCCAGCAGCGTATACGAGGGGGGGCCCTCAGATACGCAGTATTTT,CASSVYEGGPSDTQYF,NA,NA,TRBJ2-3,TRBV9
TGTGCCAGCTCACCTAAGGGGGATACGCAGTATTTT,CASSPKGDTQYF,NA,NA,TRBJ2-3,TRBV18
TGTGCCAGCAGCTCACAGGTTTCCTCACCCCTCCACTTT,CASSSQVSSPLHF,NA,NA,TRBJ1-6,TRBV7-2
TGTGCCAGCAGCCGGACAGGGGAAATTGGCAATCAGCCCCAGCATTTT,CASSRTGEIGNQPQHF,TRBD1,few,TRBJ1-5,TRBV6-6
TGTGCCAGCTCACCACTCCGGACAGGACCGGGAACTGAAGCTTTCTTT,CASSPLRTGPGTEAFF,TRBD1,NA,TRBJ1-1,TRBV18
TGCGCCAGCAGCCCAAACCTTTCAGGGTATGGCTACACCTTC,CASSPNLSGYGYTF,NA,NA,TRBJ1-2,TRBV5-1
TGTGCCAGCAGCGACGGGACAGGGAGCGTCCGGAACACTGAAGCTTTCTTT,CASSDGTGSVRNTEAFF,TRBD1,NA,TRBJ1-1,TRBV5-6
TGTGCCAGCAGCCCGTCGGGGGGGGCCGCAGATACGCAGTATTTT,CASSPSGGAADTQYF,TRBD2,NA,TRBJ2-3,TRBV5-8
TGCGCCAGCAGCCTGGGACAGGGCCCGCTAAATAATGAAAAACTGTTTTTT,CASSLGQGPLNNEKLFF,TRBD1,NA,TRBJ1-4,TRBV5-1
TGTGCCAGTACCCCCTGGGAGGCAAGGTTAGGCAATCAGCCCCAGCATTTT,CASTPWEARLGNQPQHF,NA,NA,TRBJ1-5,TRBV19
TGTGCCAGCAGACCTATCGGACAGGGGGACTATGGCTACACCTTC,CASRPIGQGDYGYTF,TRBD1,NA,TRBJ1-2,TRBV28
TGTGCCAGCAGCGTAGATAGTGCAGCGCTCACCGGGGAGCTGTTTTTT,CASSVDSAALTGELFF,NA,NA,TRBJ2-2,TRBV9
TGCGCCAGCAGCCCAGGGGAATGGGGGTCGGGCACAGATACGCAGTATTTT,CASSPGEWGSGTDTQYF,NA,NA,TRBJ2-3,TRBV4-1
TGTGCCAGCAGCTCCCACGGGGTAACTAACTATGGCTACACCTTC,CASSSHGVTNYGYTF,NA,NA,TRBJ1-2,TRBV7-2
TGCGCCAGCAGCTTGTCCAGAAATAACTACGAGCAGTACTTC,CASSLSRNNYEQYF,NA,NA,TRBJ2-7,TRBV5-1
TGTGCCAGCAGCTTATCTGCGAACTCTGGAAACACCATATATTTT,CASSLSANSGNTIYF,NA,NA,TRBJ1-3,TRBV7-3
TGTGCTAGTGGTTCCCTCTTTCCCATAGCGGGGATGGCAGATACGCAGTATTTT,CASGSLFPIAGMADTQYF,TRBD2,NA,TRBJ2-3,TRBV12-5
TGTGCCAGCTCACCCCGACAGCTTGATAATTCACCCCTCCACTTT,CASSPRQLDNSPLHF,NA,NA,TRBJ1-6,TRBV18
TGCGCCAGCAGCTTAGGGACAGGGCGTGCTCAAGAGACCCAGTACTTC,CASSLGTGRAQETQYF,TRBD1,NA,TRBJ2-5,TRBV5-1
TGTGCCAGCAGCCCCGCGACGGGACAGGGCGACAATCAGCCCCAGCATTTT,CASSPATGQGDNQPQHF,TRBD1,NA,TRBJ1-5,TRBV5-6
TGTGCCAGCAGTACGTGGACAGGGAGGGATGAGCAGTTCTTC,CASSTWTGRDEQFF,NA,NA,TRBJ2-1,TRBV27
TGTGCCAGCAGCTTATTTGCGGGACTAGCGGGCCTGGAGACGCAGTATTTT,CASSLFAGLAGLETQYF,TRBD2,NA,TRBJ2-3,TRBV7-3
TGTGCCAGCAGTTACCCTTCGGACAGGGTCTATGGCTACACCTTC,CASSYPSDRVYGYTF,TRBD1,NA,TRBJ1-2,TRBV6-6
TGTGCCAGCAGCCAAGCAGGGGGTTCGTTCGACAATCAGCCCCAGCATTTT,CASSQAGGSFDNQPQHF,TRBD1,NA,TRBJ1-5,TRBV4-2
TGTGCCAGCAGCTTAGGACAGGGGCTTCTCTACGAGCAGTACTTC,CASSLGQGLLYEQYF,TRBD1,NA,TRBJ2-7,TRBV7-9
TGTGCCTGGAGTGTGGGACAGCGTGGGGGCACTGAAGCTTTCTTT,CAWSVGQRGGTEAFF,TRBD1,NA,TRBJ1-1,TRBV30
TGTGCCAGTAAGGGACAGCGGAACTATGGCTACACCTTC,CASKGQRNYGYTF,TRBD1,NA,TRBJ1-2,TRBV19
TGTGCCAGCAGTGTAGGGGCAGTCAGTGGCTACACCTTC,CASSVGAVSGYTF,NA,NA,TRBJ1-2,TRBV2
TGTGCCAGCAGCGTAGTAGTAGGGGCGGCCACTGAAGCCTTCTTT,CASSVVVGAATEAFF,NA,NA,TRBJ1-1,TRBV9
TGCGCCAGCAGCTTGGCCAGGGTGAACACTGAAGCTTTCTTT,CASSLARVNTEAFF,NA,NA,TRBJ1-1,TRBV5-1
TGTGCCAGCCATTACGCGGGACTAGCGGGGGGGCCTAGCACAGATACGCAGTATTTT,CASHYAGLAGGPSTDTQYF,TRBD2,NA,TRBJ2-3,TRBV2
TGTGCCAGCAGTGGGAGACAGGGGTTGGGGTCCTACAATGAGCAGTTCTTC,CASSGRQGLGSYNEQFF,TRBD1,NA,TRBJ2-1,TRBV6-1
TGTGCCTGGAGGGGGGGAGCGGACGAGCAGTACTTC,CAWRGGADEQYF,NA,few,TRBJ2-7,TRBV30
TGCGCCAGCAGCCTGGACAGGGGAAACACCATATATTTT,CASSLDRGNTIYF,TRBD1,NA,TRBJ1-3,TRBV5-1
TGTGCCAGCAGCAACGCGGGCCACACGACAGATACGCAGTATTTT,CASSNAGHTTDTQYF,NA,NA,TRBJ2-3,TRBV11-2
TGTGCCAGCAGCTCCCAGCGTCGGGCCTACAATGAGCAGTTCTTC,CASSSQRRAYNEQFF,NA,NA,TRBJ2-1,TRBV28
TGTGCCAGCAAGGACAGGGGATACTATGGCTACACCTTC,CASKDRGYYGYTF,TRBD1,NA,TRBJ1-2,TRBV27
TGTGCCAGCAGCGTGTCGGGACAGGGCTACGAGCAGTACTTC,CASSVSGQGYEQYF,TRBD1,NA,TRBJ2-7,TRBV9
TGTGCCATCAGTTCTACAGGGTTTGCGGATGGCACTGAAGCTTTCTTT,CAISSTGFADGTEAFF,NA,NA,TRBJ1-1,TRBV10-3
TGTGCCACCAGCAGAGAGAATGGGTTCGGGGAGTACTTC,CATSRENGFGEYF,NA,NA,TRBJ2-7,TRBV15
TGTGCCAGCAGCGTAGAGCCTAACACTGAAGCTTTCTTT,CASSVEPNTEAFF,NA,NA,TRBJ1-1,TRBV9
TGTGCCAGCAGCAAAGGACAGCATTCTGGAAACACCATATATTTT,CASSKGQHSGNTIYF,NA,NA,TRBJ1-3,TRBV21-1
TGTGCCAGCAGTGGAGGATTCGATAATTCACCCCTCCACTTT,CASSGGFDNSPLHF,NA,NA,TRBJ1-6,TRBV6-1
TGTGCCAGCAGCCAAGAATGGTCCAGCGGGGGGACGGGAGATACGCAGTATTTT,CASSQEWSSGGTGDTQYF,TRBD2,NA,TRBJ2-3,TRBV14
TGCGCCAGCAGCTTGGGGGGCGGAGGGGGCCTTAACTACAATGAGCAGTTCTTC,CASSLGGGGGLNYNEQFF,NA,NA,TRBJ2-1,TRBV5-1